The subject of this entry is one T cell receptor beta chain. As handled by the study authors: How many nucleated cells were present was estimated from reference gene primer amplification. Sequencing used immunoSEQ multiplex PCR; TCRdb keeps in-frame clones, though not all of them. Clone size and the V and J calls come from that table; the DNA yielded D and trimming. The repertoire consists of approximately 240,000 clones, with roughly three quarters occurring once and the leading ten covering about 4%. V dropped 2 bases and J dropped 2 bases, with 9 bases sitting between them. Looked up from germline, CDR1 is KGHSH and CDR2 is LQKENI. There are 14 residues in the CDR3. This entry belongs to a study of blood T cell repertoires in COVID-19. Overall study context: Samples representing acute and convalescent COVID-19 were sourced from the United States, Italy and Spain. PBMCs, B-cell-depleted T cells, or T cells provided the cDNA or gDNA that made up the material.

This clonotype was obtained from a woman aged 40-49 years with active or convalescent COVID-19. Specimen: peripheral blood. The chain carries TRBV18 and TRBJ1-1; D gene unclear. In nucleotides, the CDR3 is TGTGCCAGCTCACCAGAACTAACAAACACTGAAGCTTTCTTT. It is translated as CASSPELTNTEAFF.